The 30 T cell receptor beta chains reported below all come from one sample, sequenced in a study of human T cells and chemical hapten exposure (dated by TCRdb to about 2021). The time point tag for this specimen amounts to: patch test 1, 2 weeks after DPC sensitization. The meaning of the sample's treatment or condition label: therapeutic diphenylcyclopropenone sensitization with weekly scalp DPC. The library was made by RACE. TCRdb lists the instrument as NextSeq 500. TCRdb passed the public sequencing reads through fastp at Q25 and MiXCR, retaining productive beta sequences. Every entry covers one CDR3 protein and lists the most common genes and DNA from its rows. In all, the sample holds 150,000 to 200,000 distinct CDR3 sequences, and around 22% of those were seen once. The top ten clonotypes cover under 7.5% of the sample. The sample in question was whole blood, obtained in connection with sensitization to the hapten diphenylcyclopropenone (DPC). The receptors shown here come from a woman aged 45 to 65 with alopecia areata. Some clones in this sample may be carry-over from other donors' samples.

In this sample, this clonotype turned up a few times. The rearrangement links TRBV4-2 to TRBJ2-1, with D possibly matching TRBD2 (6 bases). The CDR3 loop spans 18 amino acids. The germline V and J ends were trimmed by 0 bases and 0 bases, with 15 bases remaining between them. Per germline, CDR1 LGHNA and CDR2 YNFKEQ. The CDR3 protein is CASSQDPGLHSSYNEQFF. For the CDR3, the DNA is TGTGCCAGCAGCCAAGATCCGGGACTGCACAGCTCCTACAATGAGCAGTTCTTC.

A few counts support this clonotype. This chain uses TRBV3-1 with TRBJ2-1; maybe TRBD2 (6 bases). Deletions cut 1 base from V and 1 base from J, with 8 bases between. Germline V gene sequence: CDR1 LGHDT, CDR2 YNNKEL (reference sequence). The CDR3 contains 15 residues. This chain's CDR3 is CASSQGLASYNEQFF. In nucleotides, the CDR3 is TGTGCCAGCAGCCAAGGGCTAGCGTCCTACAATGAGCAGTTCTTC.

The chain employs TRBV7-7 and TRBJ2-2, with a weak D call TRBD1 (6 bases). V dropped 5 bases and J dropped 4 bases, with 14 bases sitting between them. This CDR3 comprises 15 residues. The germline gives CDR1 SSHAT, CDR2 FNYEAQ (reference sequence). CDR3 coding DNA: TGTGCCAGCAGCGAGACAGGTTTAAGCACCGGGGAGCTGTTTTTT. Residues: CASSETGLSTGELFF.

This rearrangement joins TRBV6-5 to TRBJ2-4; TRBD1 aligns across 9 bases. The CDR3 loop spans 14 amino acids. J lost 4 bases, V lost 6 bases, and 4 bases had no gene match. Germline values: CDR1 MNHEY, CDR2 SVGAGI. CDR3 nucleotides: TGTGCCAGCAGCAGGGACAGGGCGAAAAACATTCAGTACTTC. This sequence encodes CASSRDRAKNIQYF.

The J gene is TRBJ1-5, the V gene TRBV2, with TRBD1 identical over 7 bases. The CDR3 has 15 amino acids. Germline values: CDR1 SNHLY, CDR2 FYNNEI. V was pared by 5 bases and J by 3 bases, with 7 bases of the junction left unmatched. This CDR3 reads CASSPRDSANQPQHF. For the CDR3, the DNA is TGTGCCAGCAGTCCCCGGGACAGTGCCAATCAGCCCCAGCATTTT.

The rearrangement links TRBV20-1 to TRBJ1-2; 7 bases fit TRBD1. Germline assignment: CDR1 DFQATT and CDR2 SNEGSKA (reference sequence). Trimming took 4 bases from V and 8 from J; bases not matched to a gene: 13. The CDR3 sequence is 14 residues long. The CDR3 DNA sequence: TGCAGTGCTACGGGTTTAACAGGGGATCGGGGCTACACCTTC. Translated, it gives CSATGLTGDRGYTF.

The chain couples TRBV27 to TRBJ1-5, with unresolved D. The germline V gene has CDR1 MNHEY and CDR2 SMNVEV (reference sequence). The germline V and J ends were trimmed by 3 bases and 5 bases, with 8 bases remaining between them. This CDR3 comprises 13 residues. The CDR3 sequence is CASSLARHQPQHF. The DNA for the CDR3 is TGTGCCAGCAGTTTGGCACGACATCAGCCCCAGCATTTT.

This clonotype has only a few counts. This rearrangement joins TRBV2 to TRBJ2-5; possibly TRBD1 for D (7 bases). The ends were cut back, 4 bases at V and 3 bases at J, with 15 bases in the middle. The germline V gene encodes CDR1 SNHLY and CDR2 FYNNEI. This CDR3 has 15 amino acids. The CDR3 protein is CASSAQGGFEETQYF. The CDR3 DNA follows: TGTGCCAGCAGTGCCCAGGGGGGTTTCGAAGAGACCCAGTACTTC.

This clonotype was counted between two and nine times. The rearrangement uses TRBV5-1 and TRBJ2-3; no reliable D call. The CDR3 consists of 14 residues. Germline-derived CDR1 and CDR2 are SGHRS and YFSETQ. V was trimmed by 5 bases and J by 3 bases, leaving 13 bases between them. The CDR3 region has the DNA TGCGCCAGCAGGTCCGGTAGTTGGACAGATACGCAGTATTTT. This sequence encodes CASRSGSWTDTQYF.

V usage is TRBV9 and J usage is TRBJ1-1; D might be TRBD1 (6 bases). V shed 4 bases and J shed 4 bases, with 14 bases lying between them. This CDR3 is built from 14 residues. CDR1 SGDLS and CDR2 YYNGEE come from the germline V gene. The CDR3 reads CASSMDSISTEAFF. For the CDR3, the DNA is TGTGCCAGCAGCATGGACAGCATAAGCACTGAAGCTTTCTTT.

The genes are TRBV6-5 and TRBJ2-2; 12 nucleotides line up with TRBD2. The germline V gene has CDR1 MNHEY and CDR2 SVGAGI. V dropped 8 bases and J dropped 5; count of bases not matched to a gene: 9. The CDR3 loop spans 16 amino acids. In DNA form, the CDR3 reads TGTGCCAGCGGACTAGCGGGACCATCGGGGACCGGGGAGCTGTTTTTT. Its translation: CASGLAGPSGTGELFF.

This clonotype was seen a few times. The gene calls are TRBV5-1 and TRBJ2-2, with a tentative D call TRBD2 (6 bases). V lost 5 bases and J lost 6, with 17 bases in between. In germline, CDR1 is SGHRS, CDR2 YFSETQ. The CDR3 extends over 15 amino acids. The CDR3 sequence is CASRAGTGGPGELFF. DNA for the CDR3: TGCGCCAGCAGGGCCGGGACTGGAGGACCCGGGGAGCTGTTTTTT.

CDR3 DNA: TGCGCCAGCAGCTTGGGACAGGGGGCAAATGAGCAGTTCTTC. Its protein product is CASSLGQGANEQFF. The chain joins TRBV5-1 to TRBJ2-1, with 10 bases lining up with TRBD1. The V gene's germline CDR1 is SGHRS and CDR2 YFSETQ. The V and J ends lost 0 bases and 7 bases, in that order; junction bases with no gene match: 1. The CDR3 totals 14 residues.

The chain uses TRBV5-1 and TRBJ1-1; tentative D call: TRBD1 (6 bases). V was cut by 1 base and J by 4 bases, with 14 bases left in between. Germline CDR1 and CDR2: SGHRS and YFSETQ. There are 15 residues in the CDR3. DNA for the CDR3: TGCGCCAGCAGCTTGTCGGGGGGCAGCGGCACTGAAGCTTTCTTT. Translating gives CASSLSGGSGTEAFF. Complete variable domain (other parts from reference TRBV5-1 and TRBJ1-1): KAGVTQTPRYLIKTRGQQVTLSCSPISGHRSVSWYQQTPGQGLQFLFEYFSETQRNKGNFPGRFSGRQFSNSRSEMNVSTLELGDSALYLCASSLSGGSGTEAFFGQGTRLTVV.

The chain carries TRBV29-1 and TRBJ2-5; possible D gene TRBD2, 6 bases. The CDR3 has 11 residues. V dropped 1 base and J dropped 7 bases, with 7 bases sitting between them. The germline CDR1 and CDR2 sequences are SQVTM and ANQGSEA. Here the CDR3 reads CSVEVRGTQYF. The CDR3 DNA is TGCAGCGTTGAAGTGCGGGGGACCCAGTACTTC. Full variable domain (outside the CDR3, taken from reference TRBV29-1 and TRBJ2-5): SAVISQKPSRDICQRGTSLTIQCQVDSQVTMMFWYRQQPGQSLTLIATANQGSEATYESGFVIDKFPISRPNLTFSTLTVSNMSPEDSSIYLCSVEVRGTQYFGPGTRLLVL.

CDR3 coding DNA: TGTGCCAGCAGCGTAGCCCCGGGAGGGCCCTACAATGAGCAGTTCTTC. Its translation is CASSVAPGGPYNEQFF. The chain carries TRBV9 and TRBJ2-1; 8 nucleotides agree with TRBD2. The CDR3 spans 16 residues. Germline lookup yields CDR1 SGDLS and CDR2 YYNGEE. Losses at the gene ends were 0 bases for V and 2 bases for J; bases not matched to a gene: 4.

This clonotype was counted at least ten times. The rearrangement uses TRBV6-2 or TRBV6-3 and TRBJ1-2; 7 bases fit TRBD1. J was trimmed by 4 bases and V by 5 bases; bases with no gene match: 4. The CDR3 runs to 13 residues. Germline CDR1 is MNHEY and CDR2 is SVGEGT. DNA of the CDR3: TGTGCCAGCAGTATACGGGACAGCTATGGCTACACCTTC. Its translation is CASSIRDSYGYTF.

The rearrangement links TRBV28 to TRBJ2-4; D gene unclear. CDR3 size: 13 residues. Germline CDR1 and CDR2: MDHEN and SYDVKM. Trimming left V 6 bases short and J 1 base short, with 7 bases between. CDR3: CASSPRAKNIQYF. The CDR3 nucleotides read TGTGCCAGCAGCCCTAGGGCCAAAAACATTCAGTACTTC. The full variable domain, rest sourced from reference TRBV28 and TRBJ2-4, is DVKVTQSSRYLVKRTGEKVFLECVQDMDHENMFWYRQDPGLGLRLIYFSYDVKMKEKGDIPEGYSVSREKKERFSLILESASTNQTSMYLCASSPRAKNIQYFGAGTRLSVL.

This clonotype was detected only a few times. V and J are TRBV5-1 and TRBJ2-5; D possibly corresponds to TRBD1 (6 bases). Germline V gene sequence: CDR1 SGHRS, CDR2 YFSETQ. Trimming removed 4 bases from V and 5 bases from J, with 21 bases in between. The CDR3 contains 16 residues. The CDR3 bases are TGCGCCAGCAGCCTGACAGCCGACAGGACGAAGGAGACCCAGTACTTC. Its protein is CASSLTADRTKETQYF.

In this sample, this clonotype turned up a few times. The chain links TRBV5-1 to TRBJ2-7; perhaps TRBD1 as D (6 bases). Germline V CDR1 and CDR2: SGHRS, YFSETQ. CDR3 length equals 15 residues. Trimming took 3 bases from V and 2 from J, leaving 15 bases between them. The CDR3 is CASSSTGSPTYEQYF. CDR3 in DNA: TGCGCCAGCAGCTCCACAGGGTCCCCCACCTACGAGCAGTACTTC.

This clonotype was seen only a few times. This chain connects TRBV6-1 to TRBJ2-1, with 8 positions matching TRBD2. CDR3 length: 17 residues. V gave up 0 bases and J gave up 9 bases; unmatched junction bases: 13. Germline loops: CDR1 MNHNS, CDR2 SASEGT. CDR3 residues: CASSEAAAGTRSVEQFF. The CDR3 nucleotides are TGTGCCAGCAGTGAAGCGGCGGCCGGGACTAGGTCGGTTGAGCAGTTCTTC.

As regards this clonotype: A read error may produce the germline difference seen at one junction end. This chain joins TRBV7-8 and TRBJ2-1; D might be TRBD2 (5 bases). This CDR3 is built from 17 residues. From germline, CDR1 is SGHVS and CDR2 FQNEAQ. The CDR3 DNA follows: TGTGCCAGCAGCCTGGTGGGAAGCTGGCGGGTTTACAGTGAGCAGTTCTTC. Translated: CASSLVGSWRVYSEQFF.

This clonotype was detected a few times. The CDR3 DNA reads as TGCAGTGCTAATGCCGGGAGGCTCCAAGAGACCCAGTACTTC. Translation gives CSANAGRLQETQYF. The chain employs TRBV20-1 and TRBJ2-5, with 7 bases matching TRBD2. The CDR3 has 14 residues. Germline V gene lookup returns CDR1 DFQATT and CDR2 SNEGSKA (reference sequence). Trimming removed 4 bases from V and 1 base from J; junction bases left unmatched: 6.

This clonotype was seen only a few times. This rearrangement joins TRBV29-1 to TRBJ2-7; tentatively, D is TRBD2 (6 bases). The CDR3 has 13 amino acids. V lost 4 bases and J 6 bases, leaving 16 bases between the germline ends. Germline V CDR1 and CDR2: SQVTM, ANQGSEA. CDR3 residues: CSVGAGPAVEQYF. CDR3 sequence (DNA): TGCAGCGTTGGGGCGGGACCCGCGGTCGAGCAGTACTTC.

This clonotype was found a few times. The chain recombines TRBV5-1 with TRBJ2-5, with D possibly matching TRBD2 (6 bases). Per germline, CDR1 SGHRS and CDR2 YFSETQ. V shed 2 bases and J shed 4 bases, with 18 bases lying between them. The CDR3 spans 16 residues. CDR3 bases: TGCGCCAGCAGCTTTAATGGGATACTAGCCAGAGAGACCCAGTACTTC. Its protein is CASSFNGILARETQYF. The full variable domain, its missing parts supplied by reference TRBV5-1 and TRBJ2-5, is KAGVTQTPRYLIKTRGQQVTLSCSPISGHRSVSWYQQTPGQGLQFLFEYFSETQRNKGNFPGRFSGRQFSNSRSEMNVSTLELGDSALYLCASSFNGILARETQYFGPGTRLLVL.

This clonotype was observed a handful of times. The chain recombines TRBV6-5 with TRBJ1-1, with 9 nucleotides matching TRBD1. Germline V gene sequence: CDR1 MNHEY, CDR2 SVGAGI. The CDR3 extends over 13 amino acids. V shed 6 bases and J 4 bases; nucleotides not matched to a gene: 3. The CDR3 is CASRRDRVTEAFF. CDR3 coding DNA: TGTGCCAGCAGGAGGGACAGGGTCACTGAAGCTTTCTTT.

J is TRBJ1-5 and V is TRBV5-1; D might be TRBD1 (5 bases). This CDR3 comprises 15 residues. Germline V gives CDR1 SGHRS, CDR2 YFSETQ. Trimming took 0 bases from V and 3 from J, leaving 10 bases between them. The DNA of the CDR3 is TGCGCCAGCAGCTTGGGCGACAGTCCCAATCAGCCCCAGCATTTT. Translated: CASSLGDSPNQPQHF.

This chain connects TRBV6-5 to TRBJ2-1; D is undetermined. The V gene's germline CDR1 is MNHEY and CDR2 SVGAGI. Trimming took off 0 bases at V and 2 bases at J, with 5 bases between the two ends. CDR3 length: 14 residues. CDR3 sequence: CASSYSSAYNEQFF. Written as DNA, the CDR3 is TGTGCCAGCAGTTACTCGAGCGCCTACAATGAGCAGTTCTTC.

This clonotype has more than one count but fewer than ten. CDR3 amino acids: CASITGPAGVGVEQFF. The CDR3 nucleotides read TGTGCCAGTATCACCGGCCCAGCGGGAGTAGGGGTTGAGCAGTTCTTC. The rearrangement joins TRBV5-8 to TRBJ2-1, with 8 positions matching TRBD2. The germline CDR1 and CDR2 sequences are SGHTS and YDEGEE. V shed 8 bases and J 9 bases; nucleotides not matched to a gene: 19. The length of the CDR3 is 16 residues.

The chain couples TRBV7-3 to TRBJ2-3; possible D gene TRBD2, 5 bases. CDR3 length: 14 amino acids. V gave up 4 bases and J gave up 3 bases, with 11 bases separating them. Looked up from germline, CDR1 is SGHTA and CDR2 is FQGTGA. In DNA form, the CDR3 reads TGTGCCAGCAGCTACGGGCTAGCAACAGATACGCAGTATTTT. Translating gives CASSYGLATDTQYF.